This entry lists 12 T cell receptor beta chains sequenced from one sample in a study of blood T cell repertoires in COVID-19. Measured with immunoSEQ multiplex PCR; TCRdb has only the in-frame clones, and not every one. The sample has approximately 270,000 clones, roughly 90% seen once; the top ten hold under 2.5%. Material for sequencing was peripheral blood. The receptor set was obtained from a man in his fifties or sixties with acute or convalescent COVID-19.

The chain couples TRBV5-1 to TRBJ2-4, with TRBD1 matching over 10 bases. The CDR3 runs to 15 residues. Germline values: CDR1 SGHRS, CDR2 YFSETQ. V shed 4 bases, J shed 8 bases, and the junction held 9 bases outside the gene matches. CDR3 coding DNA: TGCGCCAGCAGCAATGACCGGGACAGGGGAGACATTCAGTACTTC. Protein sequence: CASSNDRDRGDIQYF.

This clone was detected only once. The chain is built from TRBV30 and TRBJ2-7; D perhaps matches TRBD2 (6 bases). V was shortened by 5 bases and J by 6 bases, with 17 bases between the two germline ends. Germline V CDR1 and CDR2: GTSNPN, SVGIG (reference sequence). The CDR3 totals 13 residues. The CDR3 DNA follows: TGTGCCTGGTCCATGGGGAGGTGGGGCGAGCAGTACTTC. Translating it yields CAWSMGRWGEQYF.

V gene TRBV27 combines with J gene TRBJ1-1; TRBD1 might be the D (6 bases). Trimming took 6 bases from V and 8 from J, leaving 13 bases between them. Germline CDR1 is MNHEY and CDR2 is SMNVEV (reference sequence). The CDR3 contains 12 residues. The CDR3 sequence: CASSKTGTEAFF. CDR3 nucleotides: TGTGCCAGCAGCAAGACCGGGACAGAAGCTTTCTTT.

This chain uses TRBV10-2 with TRBJ2-1; tentative D call: TRBD2 (5 bases). V was shortened by 7 bases and J by 8 bases, with 9 bases between the two germline ends. CDR1 is WSHSY and CDR2 is SAAADI in the germline V gene. The CDR3 spans 11 residues. The CDR3 DNA reads TGCGCCAGCATGAGGGTCGATGAGCAGTTCTTC. Translated: CASMRVDEQFF.

V gene TRBV5-1 combines with J gene TRBJ1-6; no clear D gene. Trimming pared 0 bases from V and 8 bases from J, leaving 9 bases between. Germline V gene sequence: CDR1 SGHRS, CDR2 YFSETQ. The CDR3 spans 14 residues. As DNA, the CDR3 is TGCGCCAGCAGCTTGGTTCGGGGTGATTCACCCCTCCACTTT. It translates to CASSLVRGDSPLHF.

This chain uses TRBV18 with TRBJ1-2; tentative D call: TRBD1 (5 bases). This CDR3 contains 13 residues. Germline V CDR1 and CDR2: KGHSH, LQKENI. V was cut by 5 bases and J by 4 bases, with 11 bases left in between. This chain's CDR3 is CASSGGGFYGYTF. In nucleotides, the CDR3 is TGTGCCAGCTCAGGGGGAGGTTTCTATGGCTACACCTTC.

This chain joins TRBV3-1 (or the pseudogene TRBV3-2) and TRBJ1-6; a weak D match, TRBD1 (6 bases). Germline V gene data show CDR1 as LGHDT and CDR2 as YNNKEL (reference sequence). V was trimmed by 3 bases and J by 5 bases, leaving 14 bases between them. The CDR3 sequence is 16 residues long. The CDR3 DNA is TGTGCCAGCAGCCATTTGGTGACAGGTGATAATTCACCCCTCCACTTT. It specifies CASSHLVTGDNSPLHF.

V usage is TRBV2 and J usage is TRBJ1-4, with D perhaps TRBD1 (5 bases). Trimming cost V 4 bases and J 5 bases, with 14 bases left between them. The CDR3 has 15 amino acids. Germline V lookup: CDR1 SNHLY, CDR2 FYNNEI. Here the CDR3 reads CASSGSGGGNEKLFF. The CDR3 DNA reads TGTGCCAGCAGTGGATCTGGGGGGGGAAATGAAAAACTGTTTTTT.

The V gene is TRBV2, the J gene TRBJ1-3, with TRBD1 matching over 7 bases. Germline loops: CDR1 SNHLY, CDR2 FYNNEI. The CDR3 contains 14 residues. V trimming: 5 bases; J trimming: 4 bases; junction bases outside the gene matches: 5. In nucleotides, the CDR3 is TGTGCCAGCAGTCCCAGGGGGACGGGAAACACCATATATTTT. It is translated as CASSPRGTGNTIYF. Variable domain in full (rest from reference TRBV2 and TRBJ1-3): EPEVTQTPSHQVTQMGQEVILRCVPISNHLYFYWYRQILGQKVEFLVSFYNNEISEKSEIFDDQFSVERPDGSNFTLKIRSTKLEDSAMYFCASSPRGTGNTIYFGEGSWLTVV.

This rearrangement joins TRBV2 to TRBJ2-6; TRBD1 is a possible D gene (6 bases). The germline V and J ends were trimmed by 11 bases and 0 bases, with 17 bases remaining between them. The length of the CDR3 is 16 residues. CDR1 and CDR2 (germline): SNHLY, FYNNEI. The CDR3 coding sequence is TGTGCCGGGGCAGGGGTTGCTCACTCTGGGGCCAACGTCCTGACTTTC. It translates to CAGAGVAHSGANVLTF.

V usage is TRBV19 and J usage is TRBJ2-6, with a possible D match to TRBD2 (6 bases). V was trimmed by 10 bases and J by 1 base, leaving 17 bases between them. CDR1 and CDR2 from the germline V gene are LNHDA and SQIVND (reference sequence). The CDR3 spans 16 residues. CDR3 bases: TGTGCCACTCGGGGTAGCGGACTTTCTGGGGCCAACGTCCTGACTTTC. Protein product: CATRGSGLSGANVLTF.

This chain joins TRBV5-6 and TRBJ1-5; D perhaps matches TRBD1 (5 bases). V lost 3 bases and J 4 bases, leaving 20 bases between the germline ends. Germline loops: CDR1 SGHDT, CDR2 YYEEEE. There are 17 residues in the CDR3. This CDR3 reads CASSSGPVIIGNQPQHF. CDR3 nucleotides: TGTGCCAGCAGCTCAGGGCCGGTTATTATAGGAAATCAGCCCCAGCATTTT.